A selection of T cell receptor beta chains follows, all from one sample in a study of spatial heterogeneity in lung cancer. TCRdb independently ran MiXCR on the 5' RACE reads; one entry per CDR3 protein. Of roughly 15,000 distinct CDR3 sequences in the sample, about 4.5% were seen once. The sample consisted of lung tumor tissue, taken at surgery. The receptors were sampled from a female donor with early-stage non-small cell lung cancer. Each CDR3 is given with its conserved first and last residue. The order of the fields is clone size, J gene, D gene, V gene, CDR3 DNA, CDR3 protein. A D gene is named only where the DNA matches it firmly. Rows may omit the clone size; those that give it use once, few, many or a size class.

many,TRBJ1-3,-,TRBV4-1,TGCGCCAGCAGCCAAGTGTCGGAGGGATGGGGCACCATATATTTT,CASSQVSEGWGTIYF
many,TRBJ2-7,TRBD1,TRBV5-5,TGTGCCAGCAGCCGGGACAGGGCTCAGTACTTC,CASSRDRAQYF
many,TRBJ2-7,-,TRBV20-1,TGCAGTGCTAGGACCAGATACTACGAGCAGTACTTC,CSARTRYYEQYF
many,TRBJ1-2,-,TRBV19,TGTGCCAGTACAAACAGCGCTGCTAACTATGGCTACACCTTC,CASTNSAANYGYTF
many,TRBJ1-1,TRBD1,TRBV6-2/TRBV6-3,TGTGCCAGCAGTTCGGAAACAGGGGGCGGTGGCACTGAAGCTTTCTTT,CASSSETGGGGTEAFF
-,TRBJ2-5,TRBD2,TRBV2,TGTGCCAGCAGTGGGCCTACGGCGGGGGGCCAGTACTTC,CASSGPTAGGQYF
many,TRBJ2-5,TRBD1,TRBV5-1,TGCGCCAGCAGCTTGTTCGGACAGGAAGAGACCCAGTACTTC,CASSLFGQEETQYF
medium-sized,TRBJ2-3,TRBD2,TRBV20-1,TGCAGTGCTAGATGGCTAGCGGGTTTCAGGGATACGCAGTATTTT,CSARWLAGFRDTQYF
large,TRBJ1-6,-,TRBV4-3,TGCGCCAGCAGCCAAGATGGTCGGGATTCACCCCTCCACTTT,CASSQDGRDSPLHF
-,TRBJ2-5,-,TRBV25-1,TGTGCCAGCAGTAGCACCGGGGTGGAGACCCAGTACTTC,CASSSTGVETQYF
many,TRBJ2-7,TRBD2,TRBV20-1,TGCAGTGCCGGACTAGCGGTCTACGAGCAGTACTTC,CSAGLAVYEQYF
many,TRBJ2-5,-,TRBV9,TGTGCCAGCAGCTTACAGGGTCCGGAGACCCAGTACTTC,CASSLQGPETQYF
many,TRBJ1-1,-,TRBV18,TGTGCCAGCTCTCACCCGAGGGGTCTGAACACTGAAGCTTTCTTT,CASSHPRGLNTEAFF
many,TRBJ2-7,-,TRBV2,TGTGCCAGCAGTGAAGCAAGGTCGGGATACGAGCAGTACTTC,CASSEARSGYEQYF
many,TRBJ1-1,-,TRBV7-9,TGTGCCAGCAGCTTAGCGCTTTCGCCGGAAGCTTTCTTT,CASSLALSPEAFF
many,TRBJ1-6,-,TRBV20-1,TGCAGTGCTAGAACAGGGAATTTCGGTTCACCCCTCCACTTT,CSARTGNFGSPLHF
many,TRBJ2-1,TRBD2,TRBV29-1,TGCAGCGTTATTTTCGGGACTAGCGGGAACTACAATGAGCAGTTCTTC,CSVIFGTSGNYNEQFF
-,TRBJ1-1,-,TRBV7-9,TGTGCCAGCAGCTCCCTGGGGGGGCACACTGAAGCTTTCTTT,CASSSLGGHTEAFF
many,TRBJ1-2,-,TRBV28,TGTGCCAGCAGTTTAGGGCAGGGCTATGGCTACACCTTC,CASSLGQGYGYTF
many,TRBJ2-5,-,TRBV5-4,TGTGCCAGCAGCCCCAGCGGCGGGGAGACCCAGTACTTC,CASSPSGGETQYF
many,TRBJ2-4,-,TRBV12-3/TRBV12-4,TGTGCCAGCAGTTTCCGGGGGATTTTGGGCAAAAACATTCAGTACTTC,CASSFRGILGKNIQYF
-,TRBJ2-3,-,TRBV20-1,TGCAGTGCTAGAGGGTCGCGGGGGCGCGATACGCAGTATTTT,CSARGSRGRDTQYF
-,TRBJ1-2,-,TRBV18,TGTGCCAGCTCACGCCAGAGTTCTGGAGATGGCTACACCTTC,CASSRQSSGDGYTF
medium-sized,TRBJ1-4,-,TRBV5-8,TGTGCCAGCAGCTTGGCCTTTGCGGCAACTAATGAAAAACTGTTTTTT,CASSLAFAATNEKLFF
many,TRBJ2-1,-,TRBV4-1,TGCGCCAGCAGCCCTCGGGACACCCAGGACCCGGAACTTTTCTTC,CASSPRDTQDPELFF
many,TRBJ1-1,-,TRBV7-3,TGTGCCAGCAGCCCGATGGGGATCACTGAAGCTTTCTTT,CASSPMGITEAFF
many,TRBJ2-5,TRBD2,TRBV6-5,TGTGCCAGCAGTTACGGGGCGGGGGGGCATCAAGAGACCCAGTACTTC,CASSYGAGGHQETQYF
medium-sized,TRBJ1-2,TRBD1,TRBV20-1,TGCAGTGCTAGCAGGACAGGGGGTTACGACTATGGCTACACCTTC,CSASRTGGYDYGYTF
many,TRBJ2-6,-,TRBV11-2,TGTGCCAGCAGCTTTACATGGGGGACCGCCATCTCTGGGGCCAACGTCCTGACTTTC,CASSFTWGTAISGANVLTF
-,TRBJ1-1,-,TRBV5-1,TGCGCCAGCAGCTTCCAGGGTCTGACTGAAGCTTTCTTT,CASSFQGLTEAFF
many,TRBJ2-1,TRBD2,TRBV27,TGTGCCAGCAGTTTTCGCCTAGCGGGTGCCTGGGAGCAGTTCTTC,CASSFRLAGAWEQFF
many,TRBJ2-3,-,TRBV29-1,TGCAGCGTTGAGGGAGCCAGCACGGGTAGCACAGATACGCAGTATTTT,CSVEGASTGSTDTQYF
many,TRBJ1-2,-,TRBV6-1,TGTGCCAGCACCCGGGATTATGGCTATGGCTACACCTTC,CASTRDYGYGYTF
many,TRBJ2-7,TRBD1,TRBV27,TGTGCCAGCAACAGGGGCGGTGGCTACGAGCAGTACTTC,CASNRGGGYEQYF
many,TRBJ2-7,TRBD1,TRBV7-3,TGTGCCAGCAGCCCTGGACAGGGAAGCTCCTACGAGCAGTACTTC,CASSPGQGSSYEQYF
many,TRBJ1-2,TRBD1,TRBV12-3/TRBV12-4,TGTGCCAGCAGTTTTGCGACAGGGGCATACTATGGCTACACCTTC,CASSFATGAYYGYTF
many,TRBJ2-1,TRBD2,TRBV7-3,TGTGCCAGCAGCTTTAGCGGGGGGCCCCCCAATGAGCAGTTCTTC,CASSFSGGPPNEQFF
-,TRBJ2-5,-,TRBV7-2,TGTGCCAGCAGCTTAGGACTGCAAGAGACCCAGTACTTC,CASSLGLQETQYF
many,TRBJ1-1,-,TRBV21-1,TGTGCCAGCACGAGGCGGGGGAACACTGAAGCTTTCTTT,CASTRRGNTEAFF
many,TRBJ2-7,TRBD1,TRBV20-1,TGCAGTGCTGGGGGACAGTCCTACGAGCAGTACTTC,CSAGGQSYEQYF
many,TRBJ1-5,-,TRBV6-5,TGTGCCAGCAGGGCCGGGGGCACGGGCAATCAGCCCCAGCATTTT,CASRAGGTGNQPQHF